The 3 T cell receptor beta chains given below trace back to one sample, sequenced in a study of beta chain features in type 1 diabetes. Expressed TCRB transcripts got sequenced, as all isolated RNA was reverse transcribed. Assay: immunoSEQ multiplex PCR; the TCRdb copy retains only in-frame clones and omits some. The sample carries 850,000 to 900,000 clones, 17% recorded once. The sequencing input was naive CD4+ T cells from blood. The receptors were sampled from a woman aged 18 to 35 in good health.

This clone was seen more than once but under ten times. The chain couples TRBV29-1 to TRBJ1-1; D is undetermined. The ends were cut back, 0 bases at V and 10 bases at J, with 18 bases in the middle. This CDR3 has 14 amino acids. Germline V CDR1 and CDR2: SQVTM, ANQGSEA. The CDR3 reads CSVEDRTILRAAFF. The CDR3 DNA is TGCAGCGTTGAAGATCGTACGATCCTCCGGGCAGCTTTCTTT.

The chain couples TRBV19 to TRBJ2-7; weak D call: TRBD1 (6 bases). The CDR3 sequence is 15 residues long. The germline V gene has CDR1 LNHDA and CDR2 SQIVND (reference sequence). Trimming pared 0 bases from V and 2 bases from J, leaving 11 bases between. The CDR3, as DNA: TGTGCCAGTAGTATAGAAGGGGGACAAACCTACGAGCAGTACTTC. Its translation is CASSIEGGQTYEQYF.

The chain carries TRBV18 and TRBJ2-5, with 10 positions matching TRBD2. V lost 4 bases to trimming and J lost 1 base; unmatched junction nucleotides: 3. Per the germline V gene, CDR1 is KGHSH and CDR2 is LQKENI. The CDR3 loop spans 15 amino acids. CDR3 region: CASSRASGSQETQYF. For the CDR3, the DNA is TGTGCCAGCTCACGCGCTAGCGGGAGCCAAGAGACCCAGTACTTC.